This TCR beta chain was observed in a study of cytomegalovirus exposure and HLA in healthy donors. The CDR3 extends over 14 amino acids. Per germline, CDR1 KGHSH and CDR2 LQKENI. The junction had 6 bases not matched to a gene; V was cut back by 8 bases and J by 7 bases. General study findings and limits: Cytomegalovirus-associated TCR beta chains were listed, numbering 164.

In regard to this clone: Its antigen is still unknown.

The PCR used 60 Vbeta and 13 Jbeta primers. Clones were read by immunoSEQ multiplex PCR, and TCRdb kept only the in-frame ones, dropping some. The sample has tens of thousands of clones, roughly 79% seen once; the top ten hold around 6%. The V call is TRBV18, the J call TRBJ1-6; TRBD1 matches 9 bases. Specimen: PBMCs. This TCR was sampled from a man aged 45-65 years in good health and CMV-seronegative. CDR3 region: CASAGQGKNSPLHF. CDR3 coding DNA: TGTGCCAGCGCTGGACAGGGGAAAAATTCACCCCTCCACTTT.